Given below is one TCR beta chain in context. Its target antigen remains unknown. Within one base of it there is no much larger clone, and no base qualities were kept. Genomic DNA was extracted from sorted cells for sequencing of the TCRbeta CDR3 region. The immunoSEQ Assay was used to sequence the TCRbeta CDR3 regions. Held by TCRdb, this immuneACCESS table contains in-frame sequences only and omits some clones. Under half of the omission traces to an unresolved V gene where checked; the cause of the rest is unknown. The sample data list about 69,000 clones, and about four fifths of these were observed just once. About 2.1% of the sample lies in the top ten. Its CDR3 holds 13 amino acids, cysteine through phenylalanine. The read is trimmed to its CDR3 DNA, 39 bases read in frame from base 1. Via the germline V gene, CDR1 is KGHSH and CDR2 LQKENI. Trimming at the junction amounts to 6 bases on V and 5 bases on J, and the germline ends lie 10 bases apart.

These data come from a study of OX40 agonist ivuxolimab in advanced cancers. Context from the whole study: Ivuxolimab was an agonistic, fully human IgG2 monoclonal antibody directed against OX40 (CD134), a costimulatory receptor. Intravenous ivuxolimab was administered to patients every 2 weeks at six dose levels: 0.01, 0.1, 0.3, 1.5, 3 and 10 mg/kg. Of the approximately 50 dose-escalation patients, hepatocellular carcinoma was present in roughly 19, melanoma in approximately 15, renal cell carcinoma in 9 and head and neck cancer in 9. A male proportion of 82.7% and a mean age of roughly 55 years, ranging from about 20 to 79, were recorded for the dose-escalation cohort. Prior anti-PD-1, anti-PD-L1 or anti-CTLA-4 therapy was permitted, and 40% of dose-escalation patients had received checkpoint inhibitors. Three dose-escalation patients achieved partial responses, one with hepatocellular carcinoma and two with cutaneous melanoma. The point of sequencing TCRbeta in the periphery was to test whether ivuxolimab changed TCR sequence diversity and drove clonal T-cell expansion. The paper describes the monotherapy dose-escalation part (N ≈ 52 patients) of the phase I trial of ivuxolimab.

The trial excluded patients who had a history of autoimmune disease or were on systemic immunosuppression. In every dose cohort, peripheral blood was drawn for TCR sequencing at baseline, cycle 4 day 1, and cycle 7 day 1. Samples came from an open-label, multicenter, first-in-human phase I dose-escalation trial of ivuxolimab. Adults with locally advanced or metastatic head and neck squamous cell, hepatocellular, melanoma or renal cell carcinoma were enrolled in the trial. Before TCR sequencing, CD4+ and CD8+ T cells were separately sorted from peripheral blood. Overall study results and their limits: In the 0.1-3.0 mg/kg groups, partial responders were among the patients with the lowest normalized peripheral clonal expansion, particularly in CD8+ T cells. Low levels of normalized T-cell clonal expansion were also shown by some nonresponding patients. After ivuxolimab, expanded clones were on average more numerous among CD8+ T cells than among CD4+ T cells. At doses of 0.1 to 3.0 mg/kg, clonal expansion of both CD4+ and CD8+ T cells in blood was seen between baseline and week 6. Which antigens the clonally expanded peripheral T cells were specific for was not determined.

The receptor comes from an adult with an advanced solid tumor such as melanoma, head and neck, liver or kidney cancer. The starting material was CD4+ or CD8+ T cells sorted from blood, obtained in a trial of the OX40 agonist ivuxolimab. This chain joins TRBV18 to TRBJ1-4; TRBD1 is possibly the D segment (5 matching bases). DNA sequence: TGTGCCAGCTCCTCTGGGGGAAATGAAAAACTGTTTTTT. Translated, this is CASSSGGNEKLFF.